The entry below gives a single T cell receptor (beta chain) sequence along with its context. The data were obtained in a study of blood T cell repertoires in COVID-19. Study background: Collection of acute and convalescent COVID-19 samples took place in the United States, Italy and Spain. PBMCs, B-cell-depleted T cells, or T cells were the source of the cDNA or gDNA that made up the material.

Authors' analysis steps: How many nucleated cells were present was estimated from reference gene primer amplification. Only in-frame clones appear in the TCRdb table, and some are missing; sequencing was by immunoSEQ multiplex PCR. V and J calls and clone size are as listed in that table; D and trimming were resolved from the DNA. Among under 200,000 clones listed, approximately 80% were seen once. Germline CDR1 SQVTM, CDR2 ANQGSEA. The V gene lost 6 bases and the J gene lost 2 bases, with 11 bases spanning the gap. This CDR3 has 14 amino acids. The TCR comes from a man aged 60 to 75 with acute or convalescent COVID-19. What was sequenced was peripheral blood. The gene calls are TRBV29-1 and TRBJ2-6, with D perhaps matching TRBD1 (6 bases). CDR3 coding DNA: TGCAGCGTCGTTGACAGGACTGGGGCCAACGTCCTGACTTTC. Translated, it gives CSVVDRTGANVLTF.